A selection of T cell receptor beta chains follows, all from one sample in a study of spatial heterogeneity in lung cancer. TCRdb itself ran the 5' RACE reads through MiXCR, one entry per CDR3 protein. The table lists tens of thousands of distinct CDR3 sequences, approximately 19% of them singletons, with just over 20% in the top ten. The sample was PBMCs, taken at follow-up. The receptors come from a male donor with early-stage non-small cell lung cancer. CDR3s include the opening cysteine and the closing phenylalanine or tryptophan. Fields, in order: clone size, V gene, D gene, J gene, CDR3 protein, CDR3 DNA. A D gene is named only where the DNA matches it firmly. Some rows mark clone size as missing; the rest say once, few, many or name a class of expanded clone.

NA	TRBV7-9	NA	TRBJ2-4	CASSTQDRTKGLYF	TGTGCCAGCAGCACTCAGGACAGGACTAAGGGCCTGTACTTC
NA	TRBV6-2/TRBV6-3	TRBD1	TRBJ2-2	CASRIGTVRTGELFF	TGTGCCAGCAGAATAGGGACAGTACGCACCGGGGAGCTGTTTTTT
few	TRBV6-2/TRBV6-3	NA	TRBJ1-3	CASRTGNTIYF	TGTGCCAGCAGGACAGGAAACACCATATATTTT
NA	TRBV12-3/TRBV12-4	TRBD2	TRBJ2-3	CASSDLAGVADTQYF	TGTGCCAGCAGCGATTTAGCGGGAGTTGCAGATACGCAGTATTTT
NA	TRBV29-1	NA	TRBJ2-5	CSVPGSGVETQYF	TGCAGCGTCCCCGGATCAGGGGTCGAGACCCAGTACTTC
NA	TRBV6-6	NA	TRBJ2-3	CASSWKGGDTQYF	TGTGCCAGCAGTTGGAAGGGTGGCGATACGCAGTATTTT
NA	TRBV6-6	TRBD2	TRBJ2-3	CASSLVAGGPSDTQYF	TGTGCCAGCAGTTTAGTAGCGGGGGGGCCTTCAGATACGCAGTATTTT
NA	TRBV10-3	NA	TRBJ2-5	CAISDSNQETQYF	TGTGCCATCAGTGATAGCAACCAAGAGACCCAGTACTTC
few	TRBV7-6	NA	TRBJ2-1	CASSLDVRAGGYNEQFF	TGTGCCAGCAGCTTAGATGTGAGAGCGGGCGGCTACAATGAGCAGTTCTTC
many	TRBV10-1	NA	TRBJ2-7	CASSAGTPEQYF	TGCGCCAGCAGTGCGGGGACCCCCGAGCAGTACTTC
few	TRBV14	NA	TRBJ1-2	CASSQDRAGRLNGYTF	TGTGCCAGCAGCCAAGATAGGGCCGGGAGACTCAATGGCTACACCTTC
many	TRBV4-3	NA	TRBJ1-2	CASSQGVGGGYTF	TGCGCCAGCAGCCAAGGGGTCGGGGGAGGCTACACCTTC
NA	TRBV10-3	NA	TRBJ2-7	CATQAQGVLYEQYF	TGTGCCACCCAGGCCCAGGGAGTGCTTTACGAGCAGTACTTC
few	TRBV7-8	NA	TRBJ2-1	CATLKGGGQYNEQFF	TGTGCCACCCTTAAAGGGGGGGGACAGTACAATGAGCAGTTCTTC
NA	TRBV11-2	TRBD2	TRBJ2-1	CASSLAGTSGESSYNEQFF	TGTGCCAGCAGCTTGGCCGGGACTAGCGGGGAGAGCTCCTACAATGAGCAGTTCTTC
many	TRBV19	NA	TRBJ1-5	CASSPFTPGARQPQHF	TGTGCCAGTAGTCCCTTTACACCGGGGGCTCGGCAGCCCCAGCATTTT
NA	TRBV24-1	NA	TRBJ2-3	CATSGEKASDTQYF	TGTGCCACCAGTGGGGAGAAAGCCTCAGATACGCAGTATTTT
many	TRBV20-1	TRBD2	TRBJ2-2	CSARDPKRERTGELFF	TGCAGTGCTAGAGATCCGAAGCGGGAGCGCACCGGGGAGCTGTTTTTT